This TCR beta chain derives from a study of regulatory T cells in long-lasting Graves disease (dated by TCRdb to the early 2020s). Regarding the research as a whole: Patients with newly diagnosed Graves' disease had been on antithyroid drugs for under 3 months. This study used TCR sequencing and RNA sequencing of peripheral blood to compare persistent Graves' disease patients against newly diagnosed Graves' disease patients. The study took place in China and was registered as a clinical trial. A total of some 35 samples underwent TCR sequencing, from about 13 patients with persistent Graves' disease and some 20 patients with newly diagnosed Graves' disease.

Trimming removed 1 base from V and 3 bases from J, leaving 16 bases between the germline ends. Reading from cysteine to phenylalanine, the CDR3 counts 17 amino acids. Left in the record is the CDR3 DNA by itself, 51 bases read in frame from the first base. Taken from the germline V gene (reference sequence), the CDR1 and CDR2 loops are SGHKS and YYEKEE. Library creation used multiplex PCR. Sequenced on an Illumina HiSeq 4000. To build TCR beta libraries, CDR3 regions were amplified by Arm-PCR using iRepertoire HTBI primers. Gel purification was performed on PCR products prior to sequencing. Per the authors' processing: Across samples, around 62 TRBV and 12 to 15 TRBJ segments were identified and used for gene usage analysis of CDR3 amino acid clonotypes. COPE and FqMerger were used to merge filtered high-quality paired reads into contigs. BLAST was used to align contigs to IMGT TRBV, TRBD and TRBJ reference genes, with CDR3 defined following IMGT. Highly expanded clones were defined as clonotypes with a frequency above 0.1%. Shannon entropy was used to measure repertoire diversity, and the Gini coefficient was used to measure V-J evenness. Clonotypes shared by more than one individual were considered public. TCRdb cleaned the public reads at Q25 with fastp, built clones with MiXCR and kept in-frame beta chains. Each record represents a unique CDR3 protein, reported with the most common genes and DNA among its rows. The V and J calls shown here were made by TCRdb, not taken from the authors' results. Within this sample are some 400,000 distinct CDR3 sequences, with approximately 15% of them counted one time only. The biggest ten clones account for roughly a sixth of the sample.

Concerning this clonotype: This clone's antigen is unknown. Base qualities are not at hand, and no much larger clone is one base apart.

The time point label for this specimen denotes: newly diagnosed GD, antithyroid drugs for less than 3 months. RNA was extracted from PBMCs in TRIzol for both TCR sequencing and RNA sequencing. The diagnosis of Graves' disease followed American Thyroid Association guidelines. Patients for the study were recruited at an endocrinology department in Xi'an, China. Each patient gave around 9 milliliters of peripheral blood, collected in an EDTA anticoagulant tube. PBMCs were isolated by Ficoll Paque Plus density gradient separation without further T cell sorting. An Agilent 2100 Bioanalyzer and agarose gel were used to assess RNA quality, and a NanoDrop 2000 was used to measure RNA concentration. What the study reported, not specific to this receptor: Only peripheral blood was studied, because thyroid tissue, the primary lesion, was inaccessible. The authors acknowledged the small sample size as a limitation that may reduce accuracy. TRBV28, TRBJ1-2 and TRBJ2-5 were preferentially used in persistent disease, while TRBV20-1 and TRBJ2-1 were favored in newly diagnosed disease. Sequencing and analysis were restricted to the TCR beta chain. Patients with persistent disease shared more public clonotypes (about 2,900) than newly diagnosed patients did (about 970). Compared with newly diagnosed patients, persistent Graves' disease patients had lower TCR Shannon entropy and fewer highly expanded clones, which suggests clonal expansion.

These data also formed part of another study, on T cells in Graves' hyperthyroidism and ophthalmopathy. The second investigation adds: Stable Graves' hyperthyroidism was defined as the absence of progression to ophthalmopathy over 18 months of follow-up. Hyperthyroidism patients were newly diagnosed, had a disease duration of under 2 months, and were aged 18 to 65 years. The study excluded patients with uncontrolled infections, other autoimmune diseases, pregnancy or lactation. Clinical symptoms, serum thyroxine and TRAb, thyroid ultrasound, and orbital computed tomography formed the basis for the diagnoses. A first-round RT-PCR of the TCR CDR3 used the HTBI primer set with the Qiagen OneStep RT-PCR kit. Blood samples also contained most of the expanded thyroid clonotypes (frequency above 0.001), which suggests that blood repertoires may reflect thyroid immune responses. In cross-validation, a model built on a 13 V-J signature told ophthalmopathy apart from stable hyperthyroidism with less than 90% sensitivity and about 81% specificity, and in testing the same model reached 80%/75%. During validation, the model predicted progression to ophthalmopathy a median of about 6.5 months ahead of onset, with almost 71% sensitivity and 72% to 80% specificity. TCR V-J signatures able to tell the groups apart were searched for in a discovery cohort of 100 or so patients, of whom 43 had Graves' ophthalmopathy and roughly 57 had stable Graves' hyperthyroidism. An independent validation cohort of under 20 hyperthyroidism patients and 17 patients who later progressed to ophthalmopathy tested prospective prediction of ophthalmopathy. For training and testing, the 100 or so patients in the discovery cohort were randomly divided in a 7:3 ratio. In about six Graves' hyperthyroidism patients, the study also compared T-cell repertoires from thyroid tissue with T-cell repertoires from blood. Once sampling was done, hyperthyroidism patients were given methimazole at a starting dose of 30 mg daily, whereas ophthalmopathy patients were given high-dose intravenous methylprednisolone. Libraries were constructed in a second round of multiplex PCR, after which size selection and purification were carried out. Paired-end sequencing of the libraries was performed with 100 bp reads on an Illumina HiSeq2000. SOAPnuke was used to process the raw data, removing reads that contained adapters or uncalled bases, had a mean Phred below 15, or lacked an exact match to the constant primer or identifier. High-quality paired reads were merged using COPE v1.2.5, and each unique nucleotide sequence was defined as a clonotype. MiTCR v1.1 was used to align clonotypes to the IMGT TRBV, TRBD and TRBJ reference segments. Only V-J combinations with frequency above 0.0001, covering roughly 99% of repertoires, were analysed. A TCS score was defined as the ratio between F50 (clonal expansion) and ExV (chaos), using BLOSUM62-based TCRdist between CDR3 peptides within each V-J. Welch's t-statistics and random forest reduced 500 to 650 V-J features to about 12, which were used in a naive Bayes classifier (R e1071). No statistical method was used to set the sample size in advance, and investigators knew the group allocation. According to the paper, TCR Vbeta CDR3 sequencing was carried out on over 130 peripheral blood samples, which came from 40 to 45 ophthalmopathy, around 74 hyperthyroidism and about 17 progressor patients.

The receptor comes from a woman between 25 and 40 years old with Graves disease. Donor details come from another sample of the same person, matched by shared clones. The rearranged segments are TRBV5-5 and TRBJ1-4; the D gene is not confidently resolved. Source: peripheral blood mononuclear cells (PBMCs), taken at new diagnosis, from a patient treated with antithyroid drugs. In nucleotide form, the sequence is TGTGCCAGCAGCTTGAGCAGGATAAGGACCTCTAATGAAAAACTGTTTTTT. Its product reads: CASSLSRIRTSNEKLFF.